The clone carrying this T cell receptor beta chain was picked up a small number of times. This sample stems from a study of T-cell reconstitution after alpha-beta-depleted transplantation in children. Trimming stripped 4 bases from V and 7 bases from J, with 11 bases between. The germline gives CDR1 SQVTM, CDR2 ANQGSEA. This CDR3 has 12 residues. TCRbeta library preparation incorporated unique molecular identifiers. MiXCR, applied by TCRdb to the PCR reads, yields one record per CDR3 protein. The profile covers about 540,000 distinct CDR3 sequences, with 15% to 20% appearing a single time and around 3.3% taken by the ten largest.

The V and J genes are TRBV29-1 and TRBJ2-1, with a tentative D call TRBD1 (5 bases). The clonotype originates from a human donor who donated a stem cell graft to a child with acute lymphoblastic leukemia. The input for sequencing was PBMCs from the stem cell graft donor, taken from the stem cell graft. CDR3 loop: CSVGTLANEQFF. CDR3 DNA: TGCAGCGTTGGGACATTGGCAAATGAGCAGTTCTTC.